Each of the 29 T cell receptor beta chains below was sequenced from the same sample in a study of cytomegalovirus exposure and HLA in healthy donors. The primer mix had 60 Vbeta and 13 Jbeta primers. Assay: immunoSEQ multiplex PCR; the TCRdb copy retains only in-frame clones and omits some. The sample consists of roughly 140,000 clones, more than 65% of them appearing once. The sequenced sample consisted of PBMCs. The receptors were gathered from a man aged 45-65 years in good health and CMV-seropositive.

The chain combines TRBV29-1 with TRBJ2-1; TRBD2 matches at 8 bases. Germline CDR1 SQVTM, CDR2 ANQGSEA. V was pared by 6 bases and J by 9 bases, with 10 bases of the junction left unmatched. The CDR3 runs to 13 residues. The CDR3 sequence is CSVPWTSFSEQFF. The DNA of the CDR3 is TGCAGCGTACCTTGGACTAGCTTCAGTGAGCAGTTCTTC.

This clone occurred once. Its ends do not fully match the called genes, so a read error is possible. The genes are TRBV7-9 and TRBJ2-7; D is undetermined. The CDR3 runs to 12 residues. CDR1 and CDR2 (germline): SEHNR, FQNEAQ (reference sequence). The CDR3 here is CSSRKTMDEQYF. CDR3 nucleotides: TGTTCCAGCAGGAAAACTATGGACGAGCAGTACTTC.

This clone appeared a single time. The gene calls are TRBV5-4 and TRBJ2-2; 7 bases fit TRBD1. CDR3 size: 15 residues. V shed 2 bases and J 1 base; nucleotides not matched to a gene: 2. Germline loops: CDR1 SGHNT, CDR2 YYREEE (reference sequence). CDR3 DNA sequence: TGTGCCAGCAGCTTCCGGGACAGGAACACCGGGGAGCTGTTTTTT. Its protein is CASSFRDRNTGELFF.

The J gene is TRBJ1-5, the V gene TRBV18, with TRBD1 identical over 7 bases. CDR1 is KGHSH and CDR2 is LQKENI in the germline V gene. This CDR3 is 14 amino acids long. V gave up 5 bases and J gave up 3 bases; unmatched junction bases: 4. CDR3 in DNA: TGTGCCAGCTCATTGGGGACAGCCAATCAGCCCCAGCATTTT. Translating gives CASSLGTANQPQHF.

V gene TRBV27 combines with J gene TRBJ2-2; D uncertain. V was shortened by 8 bases and J by 3 bases, with 13 bases between the two germline ends. The CDR3 length is 14 residues. In germline, CDR1 is MNHEY, CDR2 SMNVEV (reference sequence). The CDR3 DNA is TGTGCCAGCGGTGAGACTCTTTACACCGGGGAGCTGTTTTTT. Translated: CASGETLYTGELFF.

The gene calls are TRBV27 and TRBJ2-2; no reliable D call. From germline, CDR1 is MNHEY and CDR2 SMNVEV (reference sequence). This CDR3 comprises 14 residues. V gave up 6 bases and J gave up 6 bases, with 14 bases separating them. The CDR3 coding sequence is TGTGCCAGCAGGCGGCCCCTTGGAGCCGGGGAGCTGTTTTTT. Translating it yields CASRRPLGAGELFF.

This rearrangement joins TRBV10-1 to TRBJ2-5, with a possible D match to TRBD2 (6 bases). The germline V gene encodes CDR1 WNHNN and CDR2 SYGVQD (reference sequence). Deletions cut 3 bases from V and 5 bases from J, with 19 bases between. The CDR3 length is 16 residues. Here the CDR3 DNA reads TGCGCCAGCAGTGATTCTCGGGAGCGGTGGAGGGAGACCCAGTACTTC. This translates into CASSDSRERWRETQYF.

The J gene is TRBJ2-7, the V gene TRBV5-6, with D uncertain. The V gene lost 4 bases and the J gene lost 4 bases, with 12 bases spanning the gap. Germline V gene data show CDR1 as SGHDT and CDR2 as YYEEEE. The CDR3 has 13 residues. The CDR3 DNA sequence: TGTGCCAGCAGCCTGCCGGTTTCTTACGAGCAGTACTTC. This codes for CASSLPVSYEQYF.

In its sample, this clone was seen a few times. The genes are TRBV5-1 and TRBJ2-5; 10 bases fit TRBD2. This CDR3 comprises 15 residues. Germline CDR1 SGHRS, CDR2 YFSETQ. Trimming at V came to 2 bases and at J to 5 bases, leaving 6 bases not matched to a gene. For the CDR3, the DNA is TGCGCCAGCAGCTTACCTAGCGGGAGATGGGAGACCCAGTACTTC. It encodes CASSLPSGRWETQYF. The complete variable domain, with remaining parts taken from reference TRBV5-1 and TRBJ2-5, reads KAGVTQTPRYLIKTRGQQVTLSCSPISGHRSVSWYQQTPGQGLQFLFEYFSETQRNKGNFPGRFSGRQFSNSRSEMNVSTLELGDSALYLCASSLPSGRWETQYFGPGTRLLVL.

This clone came up once. This chain connects TRBV5-5 to TRBJ1-3; 8 bases are a match to TRBD1. The CDR3 covers 15 residues. Trimming took 4 bases from V and 4 from J; bases not matched to a gene: 7. The germline V gene has CDR1 SGHKS and CDR2 YYEKEE (reference sequence). CDR3 in amino acids: CASSGGQAVGNTIYF. The CDR3, as DNA: TGTGCCAGCAGCGGGGGACAGGCGGTGGGAAACACCATATATTTT.

This clone has just a few counts. V usage is TRBV30 and J usage is TRBJ2-1; 10 bases map to TRBD2. The CDR3 sequence is 14 residues long. The germline V gene encodes CDR1 GTSNPN and CDR2 SVGIG (reference sequence). Trimming cost V 6 bases and J 2 bases; bases outside gene matches: 4. The CDR3 coding sequence is TGTGCCTGTTTCCTAGCGGGAGCCTACAATGAGCAGTTCTTC. The encoded protein is CACFLAGAYNEQFF.

The V gene is TRBV2, the J gene TRBJ2-2; 7 bases are a match to TRBD1. CDR1 and CDR2 from the germline V gene are SNHLY and FYNNEI. V was pared by 7 bases and J by 0 bases, with 8 bases of the junction left unmatched. The CDR3 loop spans 16 amino acids. This CDR3 is CASIFQGTANTGELFF. The CDR3 DNA follows: TGTGCCAGCATCTTCCAAGGGACAGCGAACACCGGGGAGCTGTTTTTT.

This rearrangement joins TRBV7-3 to TRBJ2-2; no firm D call. CDR3 length: 13 residues. Looked up from germline, CDR1 is SGHTA and CDR2 is FQGTGA. V shed 5 bases and J shed 2 bases, with 6 bases lying between them. Written as DNA, the CDR3 is TGTGCCAGCAGCACTCATAACACCGGGGAGCTGTTTTTT. This codes for CASSTHNTGELFF. The full variable domain, with the rest looked up from reference TRBV7-3 and TRBJ2-2, is GAGVSQTPSNKVTEKGKYVELRCDPISGHTALYWYRQSLGQGPEFLIYFQGTGAADDSGLPNDRFFAVRPEGSVSTLKIQRTERGDSAVYLCASSTHNTGELFFGEGSRLTVL.

The J gene is TRBJ1-3, the V gene TRBV6-1; the D gene is possibly TRBD1 (5 bases). CDR3 size: 14 residues. The germline gives CDR1 MNHNS, CDR2 SASEGT. With 7 bases removed from V and 4 bases from J, the gap between germline ends came to 14 bases. The CDR3 sequence: CASTPTVSGNTIYF. The DNA for the CDR3 is TGTGCCAGCACCCCGACAGTGTCCGGAAACACCATATATTTT.

This clone was counted a few times. The chain recombines TRBV19 with TRBJ2-2, with 7 nucleotides matching TRBD1. V dropped 10 bases and J dropped 4; count of bases not matched to a gene: 6. The CDR3 is made up of 13 amino acids. Germline CDR1 is LNHDA and CDR2 is SQIVND (reference sequence). The CDR3 here is CAISPGGTGELFF. Written as DNA, the CDR3 is TGTGCCATATCCCCAGGGGGCACCGGGGAGCTGTTTTTT.

This clone was observed a single time. V usage is TRBV15 and J usage is TRBJ1-3; 8 bases are shared with TRBD1. Germline V gene sequence: CDR1 LNHNV, CDR2 YYDKDF (reference sequence). The CDR3 totals 16 residues. Trimming removed 1 base from V and 3 bases from J; junction bases left unmatched: 5. The CDR3: CATSRGRGRYGNTIYF. The CDR3 nucleotides read TGTGCCACCAGCAGAGGCAGGGGGCGCTATGGAAACACCATATATTTT.

Only a few counts were recorded for this clone. The V gene is TRBV5-5, the J gene TRBJ1-3; D possibly corresponds to TRBD1 (5 bases). Germline V gene lookup returns CDR1 SGHKS and CDR2 YYEKEE (reference sequence). The CDR3 consists of 15 residues. V dropped 0 bases and J dropped 0 bases, with 7 bases sitting between them. DNA of the CDR3: TGTGCCAGCAGCTTGGAGGGGTACTCTGGAAACACCATATATTTT. This codes for CASSLEGYSGNTIYF.

This chain links TRBV6-1 with TRBJ1-2; D ambiguous. The CDR3 runs 14 residues. Trimming removed 2 bases from V and 8 bases from J, with 15 bases in between. The germline gives CDR1 MNHNS, CDR2 SASEGT. The CDR3 region has the DNA TGTGCCAGCAGTGAACTATCGCTTGATAGCGGCTACACCTTC. It is translated as CASSELSLDSGYTF.

The chain is built from TRBV28 and TRBJ2-2; 7 bases map to TRBD1. After removal of 3 bases from V and 4 bases from J, the junction contained 8 bases not matched to a gene. CDR1 and CDR2 (germline): MDHEN, SYDVKM. This CDR3 contains 16 residues. The CDR3 sequence: CASSFRKGAGTGELFF. Written as DNA, the CDR3 is TGTGCCAGCAGTTTCCGTAAGGGGGCGGGCACCGGGGAGCTGTTTTTT. The whole variable domain, filled in from reference TRBV28 and TRBJ2-2, reads DVKVTQSSRYLVKRTGEKVFLECVQDMDHENMFWYRQDPGLGLRLIYFSYDVKMKEKGDIPEGYSVSREKKERFSLILESASTNQTSMYLCASSFRKGAGTGELFFGEGSRLTVL.

The chain links TRBV11-2 to TRBJ2-3; 12 bases are shared with TRBD2. Germline values: CDR1 SGHAT, CDR2 FQNNGV. Germline trimming cut 5 bases from V and 2 bases from J; bases unmatched to any gene: 5. The CDR3 contains 16 residues. The CDR3 loop reads CASSGLAGLNTDTQYF. The CDR3 region has the DNA TGTGCCAGCAGCGGACTAGCGGGGTTGAACACAGATACGCAGTATTTT.

This rearrangement joins TRBV28 to TRBJ1-2; D is possibly TRBD1 (5 bases). Trimming removed 2 bases from V and 6 bases from J, with 7 bases in between. The CDR3 is made up of 12 amino acids. The V gene's germline CDR1 is MDHEN and CDR2 SYDVKM. The CDR3 region is CASSLAGNGYTF. As DNA, the CDR3 is TGTGCCAGCAGTTTAGCAGGGAATGGCTACACCTTC.

The rearrangement links TRBV6-6 to TRBJ2-5; TRBD2 agrees at 9 bases. V lost 2 bases, J lost 2 bases, and 3 bases stayed unmatched. This CDR3 is 15 amino acids long. CDR1 is MNHNY, CDR2 SVGAGI, per germline (reference sequence). CDR3 sequence: CASSYASGTQETQYF. For the CDR3, the DNA is TGTGCCAGCAGTTACGCTAGCGGGACACAAGAGACCCAGTACTTC.

This chain uses TRBV30 with TRBJ1-1, with D maybe TRBD1 (6 bases). Germline lookup yields CDR1 GTSNPN and CDR2 SVGIG (reference sequence). This CDR3 has 13 residues. Trimming removed 5 bases at V and 3 bases at J, with 13 bases between. In nucleotides, the CDR3 is TGTGCCTGGGTACAGGACAGTTACACTGAAGCTTTCTTT. It translates to CAWVQDSYTEAFF.

J is TRBJ1-1 and V is TRBV7-9; the match to TRBD1 covers 9 bases. Looked up from germline, CDR1 is SEHNR and CDR2 is FQNEAQ (reference sequence). The CDR3 is made up of 12 amino acids. Trimming took 5 bases from V and 10 from J; bases not matched to a gene: 5. The CDR3 loop reads CASSTRQGVAFF. The CDR3, as DNA: TGTGCCAGCAGCACCCGACAGGGGGTAGCTTTCTTT. Full variable domain (remainder filled in from reference TRBV7-9 and TRBJ1-1): DTGVSQNPRHKITKRGQNVTFRCDPISEHNRLYWYRQTLGQGPEFLTYFQNEAQLEKSRLLSDRFSAERPKGSFSTLEIQRTEQGDSAMYLCASSTRQGVAFFGQGTRLTVV.

Only one count was recorded for this clone. The rearrangement links TRBV14 to TRBJ1-6; 8 nucleotides line up with TRBD1. The CDR3 consists of 15 residues. V gave up 9 bases and J gave up 5 bases; unmatched junction bases: 9. The germline CDR1 and CDR2 sequences are SGHDN and FVKESK. For the CDR3, the DNA is TGTGCCAGAACCTTTCAGGGACAGGATAATTCACCCCTCCACTTT. This sequence encodes CARTFQGQDNSPLHF.

The V gene is TRBV2, the J gene TRBJ2-7; a weak D match, TRBD1 (6 bases). CDR1 is SNHLY and CDR2 is FYNNEI in the germline V gene. V shed 6 bases and J shed 0 bases, with 12 bases lying between them. The CDR3 sequence is 14 residues long. Here the CDR3 reads CASRWTASSYEQYF. The CDR3 DNA reads TGTGCCAGCAGATGGACAGCAAGCTCCTACGAGCAGTACTTC.

This chain connects TRBV15 to TRBJ2-3, with 13 bases matching TRBD2. Germline V lookup: CDR1 LNHNV, CDR2 YYDKDF (reference sequence). Germline trimming cut 1 base from V and 1 base from J; bases unmatched to any gene: 8. The CDR3 length is 19 residues. Written as DNA, the CDR3 is TGTGCCACCAGCAGAGCCGGGACTAGCGGGAACCGCCGCACAGATACGCAGTATTTT. The encoded protein is CATSRAGTSGNRRTDTQYF.

The table lists this clone with a count of one. The V and J genes are TRBV9 and TRBJ2-1; D is possibly TRBD1 (6 bases). Germline assignment: CDR1 SGDLS and CDR2 YYNGEE. This CDR3 comprises 13 residues. The germline V and J ends were trimmed by 4 bases and 7 bases, with 12 bases remaining between them. The CDR3: CASSSQGINEQFF. In nucleotides, the CDR3 is TGTGCCAGCAGCTCTCAGGGGATTAATGAGCAGTTCTTC.

In its sample, this clone was seen once. CDR3 DNA: TGCAGCGTCCAACACAGGGTTCCAGGAGGCGAGCAGTACTTC. Encoded protein: CSVQHRVPGGEQYF. The rearrangement joins TRBV29-1 to TRBJ2-7, with D perhaps TRBD1 (6 bases). Looked up from germline, CDR1 is SQVTM and CDR2 is ANQGSEA. Trimming removed 6 bases from V and 6 bases from J, with 21 bases in between. CDR3 size: 14 residues.